This T cell receptor (beta chain) was profiled in a study of cytomegalovirus exposure and HLA in healthy donors. Germline CDR1 SGHRS, CDR2 YFSETQ. Trimming removed 1 base at V and 4 bases at J, with 11 bases between. CDR3 length: 14 residues. The PCR had 60 Vbeta and 13 Jbeta primers. TCRdb's table, derived via immunoSEQ multiplex PCR, lists solely in-frame clones and lacks some. The repertoire includes 130,000 to 150,000 clones, 65% to 85% of them detected once, and 6.5% to 8% sits in the top ten. Study observations and caveats: Donor immune exposure was known only as CMV serostatus. The listing of 150 to 200 TCR beta chains classed them as cytomegalovirus-associated. Analyzed later, most CMV-associated TCR beta chains appeared HLA-restricted.

A note on this clone: Its antigen is not known.

The chain couples TRBV5-1 to TRBJ1-1; the D gene is possibly TRBD1 (5 bases). This receptor was obtained from a woman aged 40-49 years in good health and CMV-seropositive. The sequenced sample consisted of PBMCs. CDR3 DNA sequence: TGCGCCAGCAGCTTGTCCCCAGACAGCACTGAAGCTTTCTTT. This sequence encodes CASSLSPDSTEAFF.